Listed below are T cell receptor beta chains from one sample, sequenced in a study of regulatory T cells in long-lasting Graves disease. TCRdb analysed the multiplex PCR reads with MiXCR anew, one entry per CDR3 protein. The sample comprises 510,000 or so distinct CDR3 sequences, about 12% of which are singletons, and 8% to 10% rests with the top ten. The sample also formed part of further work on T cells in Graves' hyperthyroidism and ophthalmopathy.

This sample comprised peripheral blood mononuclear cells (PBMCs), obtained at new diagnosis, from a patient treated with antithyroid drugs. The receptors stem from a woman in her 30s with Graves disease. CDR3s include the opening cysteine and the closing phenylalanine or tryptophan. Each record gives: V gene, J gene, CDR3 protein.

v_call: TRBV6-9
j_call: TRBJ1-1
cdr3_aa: CASSYEKGQGAPRGAEAFF

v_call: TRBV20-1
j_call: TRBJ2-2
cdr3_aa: CSARDPPGELFF

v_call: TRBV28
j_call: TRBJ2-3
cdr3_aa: CAIGGGGEGTDTQYF

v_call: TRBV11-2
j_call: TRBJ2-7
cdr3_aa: CASSSRQGFGEQYF

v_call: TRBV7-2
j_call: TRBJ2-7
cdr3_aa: CASSFLGGTHEQYF

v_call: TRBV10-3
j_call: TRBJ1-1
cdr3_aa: CAISSGRDRMNTEAFF

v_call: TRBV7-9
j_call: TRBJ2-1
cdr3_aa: CASSVTSWDNEQFF

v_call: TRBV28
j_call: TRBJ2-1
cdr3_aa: CASTPFGGGPNEQFF

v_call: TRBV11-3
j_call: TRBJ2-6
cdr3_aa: CASSLEDGFSGANVLTF

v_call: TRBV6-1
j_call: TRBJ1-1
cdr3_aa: CASSADRVGGGTEAFF

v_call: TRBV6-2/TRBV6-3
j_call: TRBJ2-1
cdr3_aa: CASRPRKGAYNEQFF

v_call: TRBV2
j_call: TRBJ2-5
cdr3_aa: CASRRSSGPGETQYF

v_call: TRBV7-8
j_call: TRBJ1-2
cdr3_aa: CASSLVQGVEGYTF

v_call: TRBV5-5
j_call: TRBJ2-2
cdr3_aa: CASNSGDRNTGELFF

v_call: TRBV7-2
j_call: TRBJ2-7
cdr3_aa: CASSPGQIEQYF

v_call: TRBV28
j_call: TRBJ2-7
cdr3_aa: CASGGAGGSSEQYF

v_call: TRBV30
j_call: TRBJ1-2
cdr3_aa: CAWSDGGRYGYTF

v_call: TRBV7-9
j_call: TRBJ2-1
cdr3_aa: CASSAQTSGRRSYNEQFF

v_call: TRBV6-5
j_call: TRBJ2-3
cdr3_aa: CASSSWTGRTDTQYF

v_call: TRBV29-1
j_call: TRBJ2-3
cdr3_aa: CSVGRAGRTDTQYF

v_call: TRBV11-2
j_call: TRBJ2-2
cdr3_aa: CASSLGVAGSTGELFF

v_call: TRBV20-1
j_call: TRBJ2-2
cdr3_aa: CSASRSANTGELFF

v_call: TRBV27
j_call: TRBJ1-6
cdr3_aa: CASGQGYNSPLHF

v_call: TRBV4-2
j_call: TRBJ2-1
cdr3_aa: CASSQVASAGANEQFF

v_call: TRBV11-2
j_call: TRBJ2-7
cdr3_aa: CASSRSRGSPSGTYTYEQYF

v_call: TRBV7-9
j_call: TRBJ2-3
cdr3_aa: CASSLRPGLASDTQYF

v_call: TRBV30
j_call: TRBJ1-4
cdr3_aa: CAWSAGPHEKLFF